The TCR beta chain described here comes from a study of vaccination and CD4 T cells after COVID-19. Sequenced with the Oncomine TCR Beta short-read assay was DNA taken from cultured CD4+ T cells. TCRdb ran MiXCR on the PCR reads and lists one entry per CDR3 protein. There are just over 20,000 distinct CDR3 sequences in the sample; around 48% occur only once, and 4.6% lies in the top ten. The CDR3 covers 14 residues. V dropped 2 bases and J dropped 5; count of bases not matched to a gene: 7. Germline CDR1 is DFQATT and CDR2 is SNEGSKA (reference sequence). The treatment denotes: roughly 11-day PBMC culture with coronavirus spike peptide pools or control peptides (ViraFEST assay). This clonotype has just a few counts. Its antigen is undetermined.

Material: CD4+ T cells from blood, cultured in vitro. The TCR originated in a human donor who had recovered from COVID-19. The V call is TRBV20-1, the J call TRBJ2-3; 7 bases map to TRBD2. The CDR3 DNA reads as TGCAGTGCTAGAAACGGACTAGAGGTAGATACGCAGTATTTT. Amino acids: CSARNGLEVDTQYF.